The 30 T cell receptor beta chains listed next were all sequenced from one sample in a study of blood T cell repertoires in COVID-19. Using immunoSEQ multiplex PCR, the repertoire was profiled, and TCRdb retains in-frame clones only, with some absent. The table has about 350,000 clones, more than 70% seen once. The sample consisted of PBMCs or T cells enriched from blood (not recorded which). The receptors shown here come from a woman in her thirties who had been exposed to COVID-19.

The chain is built from TRBV27 and TRBJ1-3; 9 nucleotides match TRBD1. V lost 5 bases and J lost 0; bases outside the gene matches: 2. CDR1 and CDR2 from the germline V gene are MNHEY and SMNVEV (reference sequence). The CDR3 totals 15 residues. The CDR3 here is CASSAGQGSGNTIYF. The CDR3 nucleotides are TGTGCCAGCAGTGCGGGACAGGGCTCTGGAAACACCATATATTTT.

The chain combines TRBV2 with TRBJ2-2; 9 positions match TRBD2. Germline V lookup: CDR1 SNHLY, CDR2 FYNNEI. With V trimmed by 8 bases and J by 6 bases, 7 bases remained unmatched. CDR3 length: 14 residues. As DNA, the CDR3 is TGTGCCAGCCCAAAGCGGGAGGATCCCGGGGAGCTGTTTTTT. It is translated as CASPKREDPGELFF. Filled out from reference TRBV2 and TRBJ2-2, the complete variable domain reads EPEVTQTPSHQVTQMGQEVILRCVPISNHLYFYWYRQILGQKVEFLVSFYNNEISEKSEIFDDQFSVERPDGSNFTLKIRSTKLEDSAMYFCASPKREDPGELFFGEGSRLTVL.

The chain has TRBV2 and TRBJ1-1; D possibly corresponds to TRBD1 (5 bases). CDR1 is SNHLY, CDR2 FYNNEI, per germline. The CDR3 consists of 13 residues. V was shortened by 8 bases and J by 5 bases, with 15 bases between the two germline ends. The CDR3 coding sequence is TGTGCCAGCCAAGATCAGGGAATGACTGAAGCTTTCTTT. Encoded protein: CASQDQGMTEAFF.

The CDR3 reads CASSLQLAGGADTQYF. CDR3 bases: TGTGCCAGCAGCCTCCAATTAGCGGGAGGAGCTGATACGCAGTATTTT. The chain combines TRBV9 with TRBJ2-3, with 10 bases that match TRBD2. Germline loops: CDR1 SGDLS, CDR2 YYNGEE. The CDR3 has 16 residues. J was trimmed by 6 bases and V by 4 bases; bases with no gene match: 11. The full variable domain, completed using reference TRBV9 and TRBJ2-3, is DSGVTQTPKHLITATGQRVTLRCSPRSGDLSVYWYQQSLDQGLQFLIQYYNGEERAKGNILERFSAQQFPDLHSELNLSSLELGDSALYFCASSLQLAGGADTQYFGPGTRLTVL.

This chain uses TRBV2 with TRBJ2-1, with 8 bases identical to TRBD2. The CDR3 has 17 amino acids. Germline lookup yields CDR1 SNHLY and CDR2 FYNNEI. V dropped 2 bases and J dropped 1; count of bases not matched to a gene: 7. The CDR3 region has the DNA TGTGCCAGCAGTGAAACGTGGGTAGCGGGGTCCTACAATGAGCAGTTCTTC. Its protein product is CASSETWVAGSYNEQFF.

This chain joins TRBV7-8 and TRBJ1-3; TRBD1 matches 9 bases. The CDR3 is made up of 17 amino acids. V gave up 5 bases and J gave up 0 bases; unmatched junction bases: 8. Germline CDR1 reads SGHVS; CDR2 reads FQNEAQ. In DNA, the CDR3 is TGTGCCAGCAGCCATACAGGGGGCCTGATCTCTGGAAACACCATATATTTT. The encoded protein is CASSHTGGLISGNTIYF.

The rearrangement uses TRBV6-4 and TRBJ2-1; 7 nucleotides match TRBD1. J lost 12 bases, V lost 5 bases, and 13 bases had no gene match. From germline, CDR1 is MRHNA and CDR2 SNTAGT. CDR3 length: 14 residues. The CDR3 spells CASSSYRGGKAQFF. CDR3 sequence (DNA): TGTGCCAGCAGTTCGTACAGGGGTGGGAAGGCGCAGTTCTTC.

For the CDR3, the DNA is TGTGCCAGCAAGAGGGATTCTTTTTCAATTAACACCGGGGAGCTGTTTTTT. Protein product: CASKRDSFSINTGELFF. The chain recombines TRBV2 with TRBJ2-2; maybe TRBD2 (5 bases). Between the trimmed V and J ends, which lost 7 bases and 2 bases, there was a span of 20 bases. The CDR3 length is 17 residues. Germline V gene data show CDR1 as SNHLY and CDR2 as FYNNEI.

The chain joins TRBV12-5 to TRBJ2-2; the match to TRBD1 covers 8 bases. J gave up 0 bases and V 3 bases, and 3 bases lay outside the gene matches. The CDR3 consists of 16 residues. The germline gives CDR1 LGHNT, CDR2 FRNRAP. This CDR3 reads CASGLGTGANTGELFF. The DNA for the CDR3 is TGTGCTAGTGGTTTAGGGACAGGCGCGAACACCGGGGAGCTGTTTTTT.

The chain uses TRBV2 and TRBJ2-7, with 7 nucleotides matching TRBD2. Germline-derived CDR1 and CDR2 are SNHLY and FYNNEI. Unmatched junction bases numbered 7, after V lost 8 bases and J lost 3 bases. The CDR3 extends over 13 amino acids. CDR3 amino acids: CASGTRGDYEQYF. CDR3 nucleotides: TGTGCCAGCGGCACCCGGGGGGACTACGAGCAGTACTTC.

The rearrangement links TRBV3-1 (or the pseudogene TRBV3-2) to TRBJ2-7; 7 nucleotides align to TRBD2. Germline values: CDR1 LGHDT, CDR2 YNNKEL (reference sequence). The junction had 3 bases not matched to a gene; V was cut back by 4 bases and J by 0 bases. This CDR3 contains 14 residues. CDR3 residues: CASSPAGSSYEQYF. The CDR3 DNA reads TGTGCCAGCAGCCCAGCGGGGAGCTCCTACGAGCAGTACTTC.

Written as DNA, the CDR3 is TGTGCTAGTGGTTATGGACAGGGAAAGTTTCAGCCCCAGCATTTT. The encoded protein is CASGYGQGKFQPQHF. The chain is built from TRBV12-5 and TRBJ1-5; 8 bases line up with TRBD1. CDR1 LGHNT and CDR2 FRNRAP come from the germline V gene. V gave up 4 bases and J gave up 6 bases; unmatched junction bases: 8. The CDR3 sequence is 15 residues long.

The rearrangement uses TRBV7-6 and TRBJ1-1, with 10 bases fitting TRBD1. Germline V gene sequence: CDR1 SGHVS, CDR2 FNYEAQ. The trim removed 5 bases at V and 6 bases at J, leaving 3 bases unmatched. This CDR3 has 13 residues. In DNA, the CDR3 is TGTGCCAGCAGCCTAGGGACAGGGGCTGAAGCTTTCTTT. It translates to CASSLGTGAEAFF.

This clone was observed at least ten times. The chain recombines TRBV11-3 with TRBJ1-2; 7 positions agree with TRBD1. J lost 1 base, V lost 4 bases, and 9 bases had no gene match. The CDR3 sequence is 16 residues long. CDR1 is SGHNT, CDR2 YENEEA, per germline. Written as DNA, the CDR3 is TGTGCCAGCAGCTCGCATCGGGACAGACTTAACTATGGCTACACCTTC. It translates to CASSSHRDRLNYGYTF.

This chain uses TRBV19 with TRBJ2-7; the match to TRBD2 covers 7 bases. CDR3 length: 16 amino acids. The germline CDR1 and CDR2 sequences are LNHDA and SQIVND (reference sequence). V gave up 1 base and J gave up 0 bases; unmatched junction bases: 6. The CDR3 reads CASSIGPIAGSYEQYF. The CDR3 region has the DNA TGTGCCAGTAGTATAGGCCCAATAGCGGGCTCCTACGAGCAGTACTTC.

This clone has a single count. This sequence joins TRBV9 and TRBJ2-1; maybe TRBD1 (5 bases). Germline CDR1 SGDLS, CDR2 YYNGEE. Trimming pared 0 bases from V and 5 bases from J, leaving 15 bases between. This CDR3 region has 16 residues. The CDR3 is CASSVGLRQRNNEQFF. The CDR3 DNA sequence: TGTGCCAGCAGCGTAGGACTGAGACAGCGAAACAATGAGCAGTTCTTC.

This clone was seen a handful of times. This chain connects TRBV15 to TRBJ2-3, with 7 bases fitting TRBD1. J lost 8 bases, V lost 1 base, and 6 bases had no gene match. Germline CDR1 LNHNV, CDR2 YYDKDF (reference sequence). This CDR3 contains 14 residues. CDR3 loop: CATSRGDSFGTQYF. The CDR3 nucleotides read TGTGCCACCAGCAGAGGGGACAGTTTCGGTACGCAGTATTTT.

In this sample, this clone turned up once. The chain carries TRBV10-1 and TRBJ1-1, with D perhaps matching TRBD1 (5 bases). The CDR3 loop spans 15 amino acids. Germline loops: CDR1 WNHNN, CDR2 SYGVQD (reference sequence). With 0 bases removed from V and 3 bases from J, the gap between germline ends came to 11 bases. The CDR3 region is CASSESVGRDTEAFF. The CDR3, as DNA: TGCGCCAGCAGTGAGTCGGTCGGCAGGGACACTGAAGCTTTCTTT.

The chain links TRBV29-1 to TRBJ2-5, with 9 bases aligning to TRBD2. The CDR3 length is 15 residues. Losses at the gene ends were 0 bases for V and 4 bases for J; bases not matched to a gene: 6. Germline V gene sequence: CDR1 SQVTM, CDR2 ANQGSEA. The DNA of the CDR3 is TGCAGCGTTGAAGAAAGGGGAGCGGGAGGAGAGACCCAGTACTTC. Translating it yields CSVEERGAGGETQYF.

This sequence joins TRBV28 and TRBJ1-1, with D tentatively TRBD1 (6 bases). The CDR3 spans 14 residues. V lost 7 bases and J 4 bases, leaving 16 bases between the germline ends. The germline V gene encodes CDR1 MDHEN and CDR2 SYDVKM. The CDR3 DNA follows: TGTGCCAGCACCGAACAGGGACGAACCACTGAAGCTTTCTTT. It translates to CASTEQGRTTEAFF.

For the CDR3, the DNA is TGTGCCAGCAGCGCCAGACTAGCGGGCACAGATACGCAGTATTTT. Encoded protein: CASSARLAGTDTQYF. The gene calls are TRBV9 and TRBJ2-3, with 9 positions matching TRBD2. This CDR3 spans 15 amino acids. After removal of 3 bases from V and 1 base from J, the junction contained 3 bases not matched to a gene. Germline assignment: CDR1 SGDLS and CDR2 YYNGEE. The full variable domain, with the rest looked up from reference TRBV9 and TRBJ2-3, is DSGVTQTPKHLITATGQRVTLRCSPRSGDLSVYWYQQSLDQGLQFLIQYYNGEERAKGNILERFSAQQFPDLHSELNLSSLELGDSALYFCASSARLAGTDTQYFGPGTRLTVL.

This clone was recorded only once. The rearrangement joins TRBV7-3 to TRBJ1-2; 8 bases are a match to TRBD1. This CDR3 comprises 14 residues. The germline V gene has CDR1 SGHTA and CDR2 FQGTGA. Unmatched junction bases numbered 9, after V lost 5 bases and J lost 7 bases. The CDR3 is CASSPGQGFAGYTF. As DNA, the CDR3 is TGTGCCAGCAGCCCCGGACAGGGATTTGCTGGCTACACCTTC.

The V gene is TRBV7-9, the J gene TRBJ2-3, with D hard to call. The CDR3 extends over 15 amino acids. Between the trimmed V and J ends, which lost 5 bases and 2 bases, there was a span of 14 bases. Germline V gene data show CDR1 as SEHNR and CDR2 as FQNEAQ (reference sequence). The DNA of the CDR3 is TGTGCCAGCAGCCCTCTGGGCAGCTACACAGATACGCAGTATTTT. As protein: CASSPLGSYTDTQYF.

The rearrangement joins TRBV15 to TRBJ1-5, with a possible D match to TRBD1 (5 bases). The CDR3 extends over 16 amino acids. With 0 bases removed from V and 2 bases from J, the gap between germline ends came to 11 bases. Looked up from germline, CDR1 is LNHNV and CDR2 is YYDKDF (reference sequence). The CDR3 loop reads CATSRDAGGGNQPQHF. Here the CDR3 DNA reads TGTGCCACCAGCAGAGATGCCGGGGGTGGCAATCAGCCCCAGCATTTT.

The chain uses TRBV27 and TRBJ2-7, with a tentative D call TRBD2 (5 bases). The germline V gene encodes CDR1 MNHEY and CDR2 SMNVEV (reference sequence). Between the trimmed V and J ends, which lost 6 bases and 4 bases, there was a span of 19 bases. The CDR3 is made up of 15 amino acids. The CDR3 DNA follows: TGTGCCAGCAGGCTCTCCGGGAAAGTTGTGTACGAGCAGTACTTC. This sequence encodes CASRLSGKVVYEQYF.

The V call is TRBV7-9, the J call TRBJ2-7; weak D call: TRBD2 (6 bases). Germline-derived CDR1 and CDR2 are SEHNR and FQNEAQ (reference sequence). Trimming shortened V by 5 bases and J by 1 base, and 15 bases separated the two germline ends. This CDR3 comprises 15 residues. CDR3 coding DNA: TGTGCCAGCAGCCCCCCCGCCGGGACTTCCTACGAGCAGTACTTC. It yields the protein CASSPPAGTSYEQYF.

This sequence joins TRBV27 and TRBJ2-5; 9 nucleotides agree with TRBD1. This CDR3 is 15 amino acids long. Germline CDR1 reads MNHEY; CDR2 reads SMNVEV (reference sequence). V was clipped by 2 bases and J by 1 base; unmatched bases: 2. The CDR3 loop reads CASSLRDRAQETQYF. The CDR3 DNA sequence: TGTGCCAGCAGTTTACGGGACAGGGCCCAAGAGACCCAGTACTTC.

The chain carries TRBV14 and TRBJ2-6; 8 positions match TRBD1. V was clipped by 1 base and J by 4 bases; unmatched bases: 9. The CDR3 has 18 amino acids. Germline V CDR1 and CDR2: SGHDN, FVKESK. CDR3 DNA: TGTGCCAGCAGCCAAGGTTTCGGACAGGGCCCCGGGGCCAACGTCCTGACTTTC. Protein product: CASSQGFGQGPGANVLTF.

The chain links TRBV3-1 (or the pseudogene TRBV3-2) to TRBJ2-2, with D possibly matching TRBD1 (6 bases). Germline CDR1 reads LGHDT; CDR2 reads YNNKEL (reference sequence). The germline V and J ends were trimmed by 7 bases and 6 bases, with 15 bases remaining between them. The CDR3 consists of 14 residues. CDR3 DNA: TGTGCCAGCACCTCAAACAGGGTTCCCGGGGAGCTGTTTTTT. Residues: CASTSNRVPGELFF.

In nucleotides, the CDR3 is TGTGCCAGCAGCCAAGGGGGCGGCAGAAGCACAGATACGCAGTATTTT. It translates to CASSQGGGRSTDTQYF. V usage is TRBV3-1 (or the pseudogene TRBV3-2) and J usage is TRBJ2-3; possible D gene TRBD1, 5 bases. The V gene's germline CDR1 is LGHDT and CDR2 YNNKEL (reference sequence). The CDR3 consists of 16 residues. V was trimmed by 1 base and J by 0 bases, leaving 11 bases between them.